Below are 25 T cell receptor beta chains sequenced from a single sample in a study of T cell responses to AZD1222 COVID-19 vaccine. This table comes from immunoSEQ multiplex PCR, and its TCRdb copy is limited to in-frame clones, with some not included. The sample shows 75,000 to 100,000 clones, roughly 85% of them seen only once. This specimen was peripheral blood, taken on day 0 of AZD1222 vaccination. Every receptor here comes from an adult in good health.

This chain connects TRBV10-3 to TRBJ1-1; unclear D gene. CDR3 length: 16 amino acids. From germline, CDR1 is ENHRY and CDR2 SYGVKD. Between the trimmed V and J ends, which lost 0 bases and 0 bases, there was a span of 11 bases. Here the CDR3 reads CAISESVAPMNTEAFF. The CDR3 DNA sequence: TGTGCCATCAGTGAGTCCGTCGCACCAATGAACACTGAAGCTTTCTTT.

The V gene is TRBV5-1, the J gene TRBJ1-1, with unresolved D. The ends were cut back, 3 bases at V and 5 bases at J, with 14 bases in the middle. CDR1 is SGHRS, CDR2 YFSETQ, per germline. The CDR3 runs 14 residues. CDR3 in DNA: TGCGCCAGCAGCTCGGTCCGGGATAGGACTGAAGCTTTCTTT. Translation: CASSSVRDRTEAFF.

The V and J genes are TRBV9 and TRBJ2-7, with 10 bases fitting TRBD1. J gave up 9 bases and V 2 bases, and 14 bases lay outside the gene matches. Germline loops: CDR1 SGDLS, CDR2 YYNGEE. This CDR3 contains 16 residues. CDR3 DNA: TGTGCCAGCAGCGTGACCGGGACAGGGGATTTTTTGCGGCAGTACTTC. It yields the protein CASSVTGTGDFLRQYF.

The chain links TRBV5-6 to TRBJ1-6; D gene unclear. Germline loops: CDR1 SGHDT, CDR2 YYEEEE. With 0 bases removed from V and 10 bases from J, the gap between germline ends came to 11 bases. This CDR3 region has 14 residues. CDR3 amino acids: CASSLVGIRSPLHF. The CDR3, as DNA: TGTGCCAGCAGCTTGGTAGGGATCCGATCACCCCTCCACTTT.

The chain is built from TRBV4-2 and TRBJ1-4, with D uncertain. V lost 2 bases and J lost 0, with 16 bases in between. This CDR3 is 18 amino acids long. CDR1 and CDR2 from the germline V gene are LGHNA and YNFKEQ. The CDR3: CASSQMMGTEATNEKLFF. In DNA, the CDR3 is TGTGCCAGCAGCCAAATGATGGGCACCGAGGCAACTAATGAAAAACTGTTTTTT.

The CDR3 protein is CASSSREGAAGELFF. CDR3 bases: TGTGCCAGCAGCTCCCGAGAGGGGGCTGCCGGGGAGCTGTTTTTT. The V and J genes are TRBV7-2 and TRBJ2-2; TRBD1 matches at 7 bases. Germline trimming cut 4 bases from V and 6 bases from J; bases unmatched to any gene: 8. The CDR3 consists of 15 residues. Germline V gives CDR1 SGHTA, CDR2 FQGNSA.

The CDR3 sequence: CASSTPGAGNQPQHF. Here the CDR3 DNA reads TGTGCCAGTAGCACACCAGGGGCGGGCAATCAGCCCCAGCATTTT. V and J are TRBV19 and TRBJ1-5; possible D gene TRBD1, 6 bases. Trimming pared 6 bases from V and 2 bases from J, leaving 14 bases between. From germline, CDR1 is LNHDA and CDR2 SQIVND (reference sequence). This CDR3 has 15 residues.

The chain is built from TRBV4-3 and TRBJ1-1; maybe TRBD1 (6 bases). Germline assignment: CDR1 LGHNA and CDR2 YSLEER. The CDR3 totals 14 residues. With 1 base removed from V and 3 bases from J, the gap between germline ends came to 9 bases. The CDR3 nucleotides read TGCGCCAGCAGCCAAGGTCCAGGGGACACTGAAGCTTTCTTT. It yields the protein CASSQGPGDTEAFF.

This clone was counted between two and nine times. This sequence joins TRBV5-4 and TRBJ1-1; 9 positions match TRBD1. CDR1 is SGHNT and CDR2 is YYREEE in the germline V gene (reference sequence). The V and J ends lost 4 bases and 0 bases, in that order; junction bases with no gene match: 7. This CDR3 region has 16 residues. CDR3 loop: CASSRGQGSLNTEAFF. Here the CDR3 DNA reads TGTGCCAGCAGCCGGGGACAGGGCTCCTTGAACACTGAAGCTTTCTTT.

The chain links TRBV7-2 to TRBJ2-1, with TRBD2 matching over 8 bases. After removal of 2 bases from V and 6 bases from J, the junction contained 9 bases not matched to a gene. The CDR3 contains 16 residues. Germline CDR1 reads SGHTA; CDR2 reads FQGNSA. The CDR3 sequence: CASSLQAGVDLNEQFF. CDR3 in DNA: TGTGCCAGCAGCTTACAAGCGGGAGTAGATCTCAATGAGCAGTTCTTC. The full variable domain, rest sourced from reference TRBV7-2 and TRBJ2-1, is GAGVSQSPSNKVTEKGKDVELRCDPISGHTALYWYRQSLGQGLEFLIYFQGNSAPDKSGLPSDRFSAERTGGSVSTLTIQRTQQEDSAVYLCASSLQAGVDLNEQFFGPGTRLTVL.

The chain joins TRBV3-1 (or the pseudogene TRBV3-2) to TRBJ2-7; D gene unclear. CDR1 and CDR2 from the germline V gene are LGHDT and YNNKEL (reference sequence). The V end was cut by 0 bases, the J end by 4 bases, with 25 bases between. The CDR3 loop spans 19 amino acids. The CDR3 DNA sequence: TGTGCCAGCAGCCAAGAGGTACATGGTGGAACTGCAAGAAATTACGAGCAGTACTTC. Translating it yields CASSQEVHGGTARNYEQYF.

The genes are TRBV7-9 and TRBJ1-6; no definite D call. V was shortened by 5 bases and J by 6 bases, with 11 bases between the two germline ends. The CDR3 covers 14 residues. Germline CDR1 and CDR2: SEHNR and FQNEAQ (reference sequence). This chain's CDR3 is CASSGGAGNSPLHF. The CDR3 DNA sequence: TGTGCCAGCAGCGGAGGCGCTGGTAATTCACCCCTCCACTTT.

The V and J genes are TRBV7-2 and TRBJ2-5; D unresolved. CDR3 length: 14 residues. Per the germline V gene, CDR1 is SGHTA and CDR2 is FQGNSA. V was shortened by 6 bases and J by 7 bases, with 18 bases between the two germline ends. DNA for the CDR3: TGTGCCAGCAGGCAAATGCTAAACGCAGGGACCCAGTACTTC. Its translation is CASRQMLNAGTQYF.

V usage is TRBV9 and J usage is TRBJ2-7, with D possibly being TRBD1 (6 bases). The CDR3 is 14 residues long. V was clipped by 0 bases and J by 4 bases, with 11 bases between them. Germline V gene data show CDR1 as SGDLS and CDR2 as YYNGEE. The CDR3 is CASSVDPDSYEQYF. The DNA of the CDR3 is TGTGCCAGCAGCGTAGATCCGGACAGTTACGAGCAGTACTTC.

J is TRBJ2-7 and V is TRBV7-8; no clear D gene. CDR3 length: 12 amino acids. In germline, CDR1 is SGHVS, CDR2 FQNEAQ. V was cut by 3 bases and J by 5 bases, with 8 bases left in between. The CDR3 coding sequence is TGTGCCAGCAGCTTGGGTAGGGACGAGCAGTACTTC. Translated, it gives CASSLGRDEQYF.

CDR3 sequence reads: CASSLQGGEETQYF. DNA for the CDR3: TGTGCCAGCAGTTTGCAGGGTGGGGAAGAGACCCAGTACTTC. The gene calls are TRBV27 and TRBJ2-5; D perhaps matches TRBD1 (5 bases). CDR1 and CDR2 (germline): MNHEY, SMNVEV (reference sequence). V was pared by 3 bases and J by 3 bases, with 11 bases between. This CDR3 region has 14 residues.

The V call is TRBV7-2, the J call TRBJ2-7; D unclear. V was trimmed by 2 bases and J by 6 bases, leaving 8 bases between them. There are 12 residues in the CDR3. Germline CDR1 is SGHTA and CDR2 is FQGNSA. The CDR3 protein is CASSLTLGEQYF. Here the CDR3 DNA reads TGTGCCAGCAGCTTAACCCTAGGCGAGCAGTACTTC.

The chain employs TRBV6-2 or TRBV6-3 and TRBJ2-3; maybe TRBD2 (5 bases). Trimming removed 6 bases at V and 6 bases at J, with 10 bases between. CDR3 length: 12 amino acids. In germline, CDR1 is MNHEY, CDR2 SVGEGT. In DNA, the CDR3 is TGTGCCAGCAGCTCCCAGCGGGATACGCAGTATTTT. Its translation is CASSSQRDTQYF.

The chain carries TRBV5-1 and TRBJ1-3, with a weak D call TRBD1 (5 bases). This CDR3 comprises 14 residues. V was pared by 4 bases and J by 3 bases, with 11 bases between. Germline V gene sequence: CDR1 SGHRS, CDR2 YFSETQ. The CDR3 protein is CASSEGFDGNTIYF. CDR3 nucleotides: TGCGCCAGCAGCGAGGGGTTTGATGGAAACACCATATATTTT. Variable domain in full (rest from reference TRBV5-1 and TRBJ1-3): KAGVTQTPRYLIKTRGQQVTLSCSPISGHRSVSWYQQTPGQGLQFLFEYFSETQRNKGNFPGRFSGRQFSNSRSEMNVSTLELGDSALYLCASSEGFDGNTIYFGEGSWLTVV.

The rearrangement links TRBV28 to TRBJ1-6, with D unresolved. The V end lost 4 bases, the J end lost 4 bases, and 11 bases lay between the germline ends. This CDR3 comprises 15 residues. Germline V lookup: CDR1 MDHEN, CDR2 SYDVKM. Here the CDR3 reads CASSSVGGYNSPLHF. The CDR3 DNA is TGTGCCAGCAGTTCAGTCGGCGGATATAATTCACCCCTCCACTTT.

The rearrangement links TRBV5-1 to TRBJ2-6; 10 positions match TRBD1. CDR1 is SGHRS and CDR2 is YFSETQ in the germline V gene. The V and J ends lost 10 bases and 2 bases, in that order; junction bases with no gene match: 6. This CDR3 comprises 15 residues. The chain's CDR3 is CAVGTGDTGANVLTF. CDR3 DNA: TGCGCCGTTGGGACAGGGGACACTGGGGCCAACGTCCTGACTTTC.

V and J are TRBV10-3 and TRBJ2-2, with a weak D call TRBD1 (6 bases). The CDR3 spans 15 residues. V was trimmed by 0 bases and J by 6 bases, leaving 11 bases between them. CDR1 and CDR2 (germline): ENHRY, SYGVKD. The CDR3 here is CAISESDRPSGELFF. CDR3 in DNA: TGTGCCATCAGTGAGTCAGACAGGCCCTCCGGGGAGCTGTTTTTT.

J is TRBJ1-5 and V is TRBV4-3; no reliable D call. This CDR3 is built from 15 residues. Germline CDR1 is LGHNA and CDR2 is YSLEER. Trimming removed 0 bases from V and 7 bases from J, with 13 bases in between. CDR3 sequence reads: CASSQEIGMVQPQHF. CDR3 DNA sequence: TGCGCCAGCAGCCAAGAAATAGGGATGGTCCAGCCCCAGCATTTT.

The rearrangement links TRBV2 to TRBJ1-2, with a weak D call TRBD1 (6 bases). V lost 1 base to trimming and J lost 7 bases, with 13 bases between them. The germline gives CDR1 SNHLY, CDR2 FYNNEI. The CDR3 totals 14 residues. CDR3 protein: CASSEGQGIGGYTF. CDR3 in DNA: TGTGCCAGCAGTGAAGGGCAGGGGATTGGTGGCTACACCTTC.

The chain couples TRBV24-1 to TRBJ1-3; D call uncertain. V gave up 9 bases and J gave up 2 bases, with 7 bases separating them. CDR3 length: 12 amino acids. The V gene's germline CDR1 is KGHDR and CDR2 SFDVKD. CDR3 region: CATGGAGNTIYF. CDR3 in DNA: TGTGCCACCGGCGGGGCTGGAAACACCATATATTTT.